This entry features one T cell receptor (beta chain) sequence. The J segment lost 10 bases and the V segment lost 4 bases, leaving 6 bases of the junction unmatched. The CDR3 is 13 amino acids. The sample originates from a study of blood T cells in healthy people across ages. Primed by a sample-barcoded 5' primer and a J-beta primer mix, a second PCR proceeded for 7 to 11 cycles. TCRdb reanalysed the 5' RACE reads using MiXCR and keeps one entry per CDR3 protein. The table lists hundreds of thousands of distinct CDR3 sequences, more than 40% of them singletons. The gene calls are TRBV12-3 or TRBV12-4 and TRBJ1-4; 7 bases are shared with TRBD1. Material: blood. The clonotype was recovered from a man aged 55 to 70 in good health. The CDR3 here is CASSYGTAAKLFF. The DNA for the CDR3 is TGTGCCAGCAGTTACGGGACAGCCGCAAAACTGTTTTTT.